Listed here are 32 T cell receptor beta chains from one sample, sequenced in a study of PD-L1 blockade in urothelial cancer (dated by TCRdb to 2017 to 2019). The library came from the immunoSEQ multiplex PCR assay. The table was pulled from immuneACCESS by TCRdb, which kept in-frame rearrangements only. Such tables lose some clones; where checked, under half of the loss comes from unresolved V genes, and the rest has no known cause. Present in this sample are about 55,000 clones, 70% to 85% of which were seen just once. Approximately 3.3% of the sample rests with the top ten. Specimen: PBMCs, collected around atezolizumab (anti-PD-L1) treatment. The receptors stem from a man aged 65 to 85 with urothelial cancer.

The chain has TRBV6-5 and TRBJ2-4, with 9 bases that match TRBD1. This CDR3 region has 14 residues. Germline V lookup: CDR1 MNHEY, CDR2 SVGAGI. Losses at the gene ends were 9 bases for V and 3 bases for J; bases not matched to a gene: 6. CDR3 region: CASMDRGGKNIQYF. The DNA for the CDR3 is TGTGCCAGTATGGACAGGGGTGGCAAAAACATTCAGTACTTC.

V and J are TRBV30 and TRBJ1-5, with D possibly being TRBD1 (6 bases). The V end was cut by 3 bases, the J end by 0 bases, with 18 bases between. The CDR3 contains 17 residues. Germline V gene lookup returns CDR1 GTSNPN and CDR2 SVGIG (reference sequence). CDR3 nucleotide sequence: TGTGCCTGGAGCGGGAGGGGAGGGGGGAATAGCAATCAGCCCCAGCATTTT. Amino acids: CAWSGRGGGNSNQPQHF.

This clone was recorded once. The chain employs TRBV28 and TRBJ1-1; no definite D call. The germline CDR1 and CDR2 sequences are MDHEN and SYDVKM. V was pared by 5 bases and J by 4 bases, with 11 bases between. The CDR3 loop spans 13 amino acids. CDR3 protein: CASSINYPTEAFF. The CDR3 nucleotides are TGTGCCAGCAGTATCAACTACCCCACTGAAGCTTTCTTT. Full variable domain (outside the CDR3, taken from reference TRBV28 and TRBJ1-1): DVKVTQSSRYLVKRTGEKVFLECVQDMDHENMFWYRQDPGLGLRLIYFSYDVKMKEKGDIPEGYSVSREKKERFSLILESASTNQTSMYLCASSINYPTEAFFGQGTRLTVV.

This clone was picked up one time. The V call is TRBV15, the J call TRBJ1-3, with D perhaps matching TRBD1 (6 bases). Germline-derived CDR1 and CDR2 are LNHNV and YYDKDF (reference sequence). Trimming left V 1 base short and J 0 bases short, with 13 bases between. The CDR3 spans 17 residues. The CDR3 region has the DNA TGTGCCACCAGCAGAGTCCGGGGGGCCCTCTCTGGAAACACCATATATTTT. This codes for CATSRVRGALSGNTIYF.

The chain joins TRBV6-1 to TRBJ2-7; D is perhaps TRBD1 (6 bases). V shed 4 bases and J shed 3 bases, with 10 bases lying between them. Per germline, CDR1 MNHNS and CDR2 SASEGT. The CDR3 contains 13 residues. In DNA, the CDR3 is TGTGCCAGCAGTGGGGGACAATACTACGAGCAGTACTTC. Translating it yields CASSGGQYYEQYF.

The chain has TRBV4-2 and TRBJ2-1; 9 bases map to TRBD2. From germline, CDR1 is LGHNA and CDR2 YNFKEQ. The CDR3 has 14 residues. Trimming at V came to 0 bases and at J to 15 bases, leaving 9 bases not matched to a gene. CDR3 sequence: CASSQDQAIAGVFF. DNA for the CDR3: TGTGCCAGCAGCCAAGATCAGGCGATAGCGGGAGTGTTCTTC.

V usage is TRBV30 and J usage is TRBJ1-2; D gene uncertain. CDR1 is GTSNPN and CDR2 is SVGIG in the germline V gene (reference sequence). Between the trimmed V and J ends, which lost 1 base and 1 base, there was a span of 4 bases. The CDR3 is 12 amino acids. In DNA, the CDR3 is TGTGCCTGGAGTGGCGATAACTATGGCTACACCTTC. This encodes CAWSGDNYGYTF.

The sample holds one count of this clone. The V and J genes are TRBV5-1 and TRBJ2-5; tentative D call: TRBD2 (5 bases). The CDR3 contains 13 residues. V dropped 0 bases and J dropped 4 bases, with 7 bases sitting between them. CDR1 is SGHRS and CDR2 is YFSETQ in the germline V gene. The CDR3 is CASSLGGGETQYF. The DNA for the CDR3 is TGCGCCAGCAGCTTGGGAGGAGGAGAGACCCAGTACTTC. Based on the CDR3 plus reference TRBV5-1 and TRBJ2-5, the full variable domain is KAGVTQTPRYLIKTRGQQVTLSCSPISGHRSVSWYQQTPGQGLQFLFEYFSETQRNKGNFPGRFSGRQFSNSRSEMNVSTLELGDSALYLCASSLGGGETQYFGPGTRLLVL.

V gene TRBV13 combines with J gene TRBJ2-7; no definite D call. Trimming removed 5 bases at V and 3 bases at J, with 14 bases between. The germline CDR1 and CDR2 sequences are PRHDT and FYEKMQ (reference sequence). This CDR3 is 14 amino acids long. The chain's CDR3 is CASSAGPVLYEQYF. CDR3 DNA: TGTGCCAGCAGCGCAGGTCCCGTCCTCTACGAGCAGTACTTC.

The chain employs TRBV7-3 and TRBJ1-6; 9 bases map to TRBD1. CDR1 SGHTA and CDR2 FQGTGA come from the germline V gene. The CDR3 is 15 amino acids. J was trimmed by 8 bases and V by 2 bases; bases with no gene match: 4. The CDR3: CASSLVGQGYSPLHF. DNA of the CDR3: TGTGCCAGCAGCTTAGTGGGACAGGGTTATTCACCCCTCCACTTT.

This sequence joins TRBV12-5 and TRBJ2-6; D is possibly TRBD2 (6 bases). The V end was cut by 5 bases, the J end by 12 bases, with 14 bases between. CDR3 size: 13 residues. Germline values: CDR1 LGHNT, CDR2 FRNRAP. DNA for the CDR3: TGTGCTAGTGGTACTGGTGAGGGAGGCGTCCTGACTTTC. Amino acid sequence: CASGTGEGGVLTF.

The chain links TRBV29-1 to TRBJ1-1, with TRBD1 identical over 9 bases. CDR3 length equals 16 residues. Germline V gives CDR1 SQVTM, CDR2 ANQGSEA. J gave up 4 bases and V 0 bases, and 9 bases lay outside the gene matches. CDR3 protein: CSVEEYAGQGITEAFF. CDR3 bases: TGCAGCGTTGAAGAGTATGCGGGACAGGGTATCACTGAAGCTTTCTTT.

The chain couples TRBV19 to TRBJ2-2, with D possibly matching TRBD2 (6 bases). CDR3 length: 16 amino acids. V lost 2 bases and J 0 bases, leaving 10 bases between the germline ends. Per germline, CDR1 LNHDA and CDR2 SQIVND (reference sequence). CDR3 DNA sequence: TGTGCCAGTAGTATAAGTCAGCGGGCGAACACCGGGGAGCTGTTTTTT. This translates into CASSISQRANTGELFF.

This chain joins TRBV2 and TRBJ1-2; D is undetermined. Germline CDR1 SNHLY, CDR2 FYNNEI. V was pared by 5 bases and J by 2 bases, with 6 bases between. There are 12 residues in the CDR3. The CDR3: CASSISNYGYTF. The CDR3 DNA reads TGTGCCAGCAGTATAAGCAACTATGGCTACACCTTC.

This clone was observed once. The chain employs TRBV10-3 and TRBJ2-3; 9 bases are a match to TRBD2. Germline V gives CDR1 ENHRY, CDR2 SYGVKD. This CDR3 has 13 amino acids. V lost 8 bases to trimming and J lost 5 bases; unmatched junction nucleotides: 5. CDR3 sequence reads: CAICGRAEDTQYF. CDR3 in DNA: TGTGCCATCTGCGGGAGGGCCGAAGATACGCAGTATTTT.

The chain links TRBV7-9 to TRBJ2-3; TRBD1 matches at 8 bases. The V and J ends lost 5 bases and 8 bases, in that order; junction bases with no gene match: 9. In germline, CDR1 is SEHNR, CDR2 FQNEAQ (reference sequence). This CDR3 has 14 amino acids. CDR3 coding DNA: TGTGCCAGCAGCCCCAGCCCCAGGGGGCCTACGCAGTATTTT. Translated: CASSPSPRGPTQYF.

This clone was seen repeatedly, ten times or more. This rearrangement joins TRBV14 to TRBJ1-1; D unclear. Trimming shortened V by 0 bases and J by 7 bases, and 9 bases separated the two germline ends. Germline V gene sequence: CDR1 SGHDN, CDR2 FVKESK. There are 13 residues in the CDR3. CDR3 residues: CASSQDFEGEAFF. The DNA for the CDR3 is TGTGCCAGCAGCCAAGATTTCGAGGGTGAAGCTTTCTTT.

The V gene is TRBV6-6, the J gene TRBJ1-1, with D perhaps TRBD1 (5 bases). Between the trimmed V and J ends, which lost 2 bases and 4 bases, there was a span of 14 bases. Germline CDR1 and CDR2: MNHNY and SVGAGI (reference sequence). The CDR3 is made up of 15 amino acids. CDR3 amino acids: CASSYAGLGGTEAFF. The CDR3 DNA is TGTGCCAGCAGTTACGCGGGCCTGGGGGGCACTGAAGCTTTCTTT.

The chain employs TRBV11-3 and TRBJ2-1; D is undetermined. Germline V CDR1 and CDR2: SGHNT, YENEEA. V gave up 5 bases and J gave up 7 bases, with 12 bases separating them. The CDR3 runs 13 residues. The CDR3 coding sequence is TGTGCCAGCAGCCACCCCTCTAGGAATGAGCAGTTCTTC. It codes for CASSHPSRNEQFF.

J is TRBJ2-5 and V is TRBV30, with 9 nucleotides matching TRBD2. This CDR3 is 14 amino acids long. The V and J ends lost 3 bases and 7 bases, in that order; junction bases with no gene match: 9. Per the germline V gene, CDR1 is GTSNPN and CDR2 is SVGIG (reference sequence). CDR3 nucleotide sequence: TGTGCCTGGAGGGGACTAGCATCTCTTGGGACCCAGTACTTC. It specifies CAWRGLASLGTQYF.

The chain recombines TRBV6-5 with TRBJ2-1; D is possibly TRBD1 (6 bases). CDR1 and CDR2 (germline): MNHEY, SVGAGI. V shed 6 bases and J shed 5 bases, with 14 bases lying between them. CDR3 length: 14 amino acids. CDR3 nucleotide sequence: TGTGCCAGCAGCTTACACAGGGAGAACAATGAGCAGTTCTTC. This translates into CASSLHRENNEQFF.

The rearrangement joins TRBV5-4 to TRBJ2-5, with D maybe TRBD2 (6 bases). Trimming removed 4 bases at V and 5 bases at J, with 12 bases between. Germline CDR1 reads SGHNT; CDR2 reads YYREEE (reference sequence). The CDR3 totals 13 residues. Here the CDR3 DNA reads TGTGCCAGCAGCCTCACGGGAGACGAGACCCAGTACTTC. Its translation: CASSLTGDETQYF.

The chain has TRBV25-1 and TRBJ2-5, with TRBD2 identical over 11 bases. The CDR3 is 15 amino acids. Germline CDR1 is MGHDK and CDR2 is SYGVNS. The V gene end was trimmed by 6 bases and the J gene end by 1 base; junction bases not matched to a gene: 4. The CDR3 sequence: CASRSLAGAQETQYF. The CDR3 DNA sequence: TGTGCCAGCAGGTCACTAGCGGGGGCCCAAGAGACCCAGTACTTC. The whole variable domain, remainder taken from reference TRBV25-1 and TRBJ2-5, is EADIYQTPRYLVIGTGKKITLECSQTMGHDKMYWYQQDPGMELHLIHYSYGVNSTEKGDLSSESTVSRIRTEHFPLTLESARPSHTSQYLCASRSLAGAQETQYFGPGTRLLVL.

The V call is TRBV4-2, the J call TRBJ1-4; D unclear. Germline V gene sequence: CDR1 LGHNA, CDR2 YNFKEQ. This CDR3 contains 14 residues. Trimming took off 0 bases at V and 4 bases at J, with 6 bases between the two ends. The CDR3 protein is CASSQERINEKLFF. CDR3 coding DNA: TGTGCCAGCAGCCAAGAGCGCATTAATGAAAAACTGTTTTTT.

This clone was observed once. The genes are TRBV7-2 and TRBJ1-1; no reliable D call. In germline, CDR1 is SGHTA, CDR2 FQGNSA. Between the trimmed V and J ends, which lost 5 bases and 5 bases, there was a span of 18 bases. This CDR3 contains 15 residues. The CDR3 DNA reads TGTGCCAGCAGCCCTTCGCAGCGGGCTGAGACTGAAGCTTTCTTT. It is translated as CASSPSQRAETEAFF.

The J gene is TRBJ2-1, the V gene TRBV5-6; TRBD1 is a possible D gene (6 bases). CDR3 length: 14 amino acids. Trimming pared 2 bases from V and 5 bases from J, leaving 11 bases between. CDR1 is SGHDT and CDR2 is YYEEEE in the germline V gene. This CDR3 is CASSFGTFNNEQFF. The CDR3 DNA sequence: TGTGCCAGCAGCTTCGGGACATTTAACAATGAGCAGTTCTTC. Full variable domain (outside the CDR3, taken from reference TRBV5-6 and TRBJ2-1): DAGVTQSPTHLIKTRGQQVTLRCSPKSGHDTVSWYQQALGQGPQFIFQYYEEEERQRGNFPDRFSGHQFPNYSSELNVNALLLGDSALYLCASSFGTFNNEQFFGPGTRLTVL.

This rearrangement joins TRBV19 to TRBJ2-5; TRBD1 matches at 8 bases. The junction had 4 bases not matched to a gene; V was cut back by 3 bases and J by 1 base. CDR1 is LNHDA and CDR2 is SQIVND in the germline V gene (reference sequence). The CDR3 is made up of 15 amino acids. The CDR3, as DNA: TGTGCCAGTAGTATCCGACAGGGGACCCAAGAGACCCAGTACTTC. This translates into CASSIRQGTQETQYF.

V and J are TRBV5-1 and TRBJ1-6; tentative D call: TRBD1 (6 bases). Trimming removed 1 base at V and 8 bases at J, with 7 bases between. Per germline, CDR1 SGHRS and CDR2 YFSETQ. The CDR3 consists of 13 residues. The CDR3 sequence is CASSLYRDSPLHF. The CDR3 DNA reads as TGCGCCAGCAGCTTGTACAGGGATTCACCCCTCCACTTT.

The chain joins TRBV21-1 to TRBJ2-3; the table gives TRBD2 as D, unverified against the DNA. TRBV21-1 represents a pseudogene. CDR3 size: 23 residues. The CDR3 protein is CASSKGSRAPLAGVSRSTDTQYF. CDR3 nucleotide sequence: TGTGCCAGCAGCAAAGGTTCTCGGGCTCCACTAGCGGGGGTCTCTAGGAGCACAGATACGCAGTATTTT.

The V and J genes are TRBV19 and TRBJ2-4, with TRBD2 as a possible D gene (6 bases). The V gene lost 5 bases and the J gene lost 0 bases, with 11 bases spanning the gap. Germline assignment: CDR1 LNHDA and CDR2 SQIVND (reference sequence). The CDR3 has 15 amino acids. CDR3 protein: CASSEAGLAKNIQYF. The CDR3 DNA follows: TGTGCCAGTAGTGAGGCGGGACTAGCCAAAAACATTCAGTACTTC.

J is TRBJ2-7 and V is TRBV2; 7 positions agree with TRBD1. The CDR3 contains 14 residues. Germline trimming cut 7 bases from V and 4 bases from J; bases unmatched to any gene: 10. The germline V gene has CDR1 SNHLY and CDR2 FYNNEI. The CDR3 region is CASKIIGQAYEQYF. As DNA, the CDR3 is TGTGCCAGCAAAATCATTGGACAGGCATACGAGCAGTACTTC. The full variable domain, with the rest looked up from reference TRBV2 and TRBJ2-7, is EPEVTQTPSHQVTQMGQEVILRCVPISNHLYFYWYRQILGQKVEFLVSFYNNEISEKSEIFDDQFSVERPDGSNFTLKIRSTKLEDSAMYFCASKIIGQAYEQYFGPGTRLTVT.

The J gene is TRBJ2-3, the V gene TRBV5-1; D ambiguous. Germline V gene data show CDR1 as SGHRS and CDR2 as YFSETQ. The CDR3 consists of 14 residues. The V end was cut by 4 bases, the J end by 3 bases, with 12 bases between. This CDR3 reads CASSAGGHTDTQYF. The CDR3 coding sequence is TGCGCCAGCAGCGCTGGCGGTCATACAGATACGCAGTATTTT.